Presented here are 5 T cell receptor beta chains from one specimen sequenced in a study of blood T cell repertoires in COVID-19. The assay was immunoSEQ multiplex PCR, and TCRdb's table has in-frame clones only and misses some. The data hold over 450,000 clones, with around nine tenths observed a single time. Sequencing used peripheral blood. Receptors originate from a woman between 45 and 65 years old with COVID-19, enrolled during active disease.

The gene calls are TRBV24-1 and TRBJ2-7; 8 nucleotides match TRBD1. Germline loops: CDR1 KGHDR, CDR2 SFDVKD. The V gene end was trimmed by 2 bases and the J gene end by 7 bases; junction bases not matched to a gene: 6. This CDR3 is built from 14 residues. CDR3 loop: CATSDSRTGREQYF. CDR3 bases: TGTGCCACCAGTGATTCCCGGACAGGGCGTGAGCAGTACTTC.

This clone was recorded only once. V gene TRBV3-1 (or the pseudogene TRBV3-2) combines with J gene TRBJ1-2, with a weak D call TRBD1 (5 bases). The V and J ends lost 4 bases and 0 bases respectively, with 12 bases between them. Germline CDR1 reads LGHDT; CDR2 reads YNNKEL (reference sequence). The CDR3 totals 15 residues. The CDR3 DNA reads TGTGCCAGCAGCCCAATGGGGCTCCCTAACTATGGCTACACCTTC. Translating gives CASSPMGLPNYGYTF.

The rearrangement links TRBV27 to TRBJ1-2; D uncertain. Germline V gives CDR1 MNHEY, CDR2 SMNVEV (reference sequence). The CDR3 contains 13 residues. V was cut by 2 bases and J by 8 bases, with 12 bases left in between. The CDR3 sequence is CASSLAGRGGYTF. The CDR3 nucleotides read TGTGCCAGCAGTTTAGCGGGGAGAGGGGGCTACACCTTC.

J is TRBJ1-2 and V is TRBV5-6, with 9 bases aligning to TRBD1. From germline, CDR1 is SGHDT and CDR2 YYEEEE. This CDR3 is 14 amino acids long. The trim removed 3 bases at V and 6 bases at J, leaving 6 bases unmatched. The DNA of the CDR3 is TGTGCCAGCAGCTCTACAGGGGGCCTTCATGGCTACACCTTC. Translation: CASSSTGGLHGYTF.

V and J are TRBV19 and TRBJ1-2, with 9 positions matching TRBD1. V was pared by 6 bases and J by 6 bases, with 8 bases of the junction left unmatched. The CDR3 is made up of 14 amino acids. Germline CDR1 and CDR2: LNHDA and SQIVND (reference sequence). The CDR3: CASSRTGALNGYTF. The CDR3 DNA sequence: TGTGCCAGTAGCCGGACAGGGGCCTTGAATGGCTACACCTTC.